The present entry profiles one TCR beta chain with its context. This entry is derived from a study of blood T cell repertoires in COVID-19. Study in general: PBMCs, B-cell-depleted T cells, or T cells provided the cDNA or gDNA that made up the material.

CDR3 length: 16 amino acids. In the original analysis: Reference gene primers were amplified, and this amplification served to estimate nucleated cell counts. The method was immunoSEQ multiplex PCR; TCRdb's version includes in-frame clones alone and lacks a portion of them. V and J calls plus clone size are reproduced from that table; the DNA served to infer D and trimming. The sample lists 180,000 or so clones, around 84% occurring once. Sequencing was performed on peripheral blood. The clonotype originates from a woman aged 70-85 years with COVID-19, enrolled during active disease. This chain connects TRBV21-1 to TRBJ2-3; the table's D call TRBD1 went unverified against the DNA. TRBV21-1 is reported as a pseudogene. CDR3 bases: TGTGCCAGCAGAGTGGACAGTCTACCGGACACAGATACGCAGTATTTT. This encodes CASRVDSLPDTDTQYF.